A selection of T cell receptor beta chains follows, all from one sample in a study of blood T cell repertoires in COVID-19. Libraries were prepared by immunoSEQ multiplex PCR; TCRdb keeps only in-frame clonotypes and omits some of them. The sample has about 60,000 clones; about 83% are singletons. Sequencing used peripheral blood. These receptors came from a man aged 45-60 years with COVID-19, enrolled during active disease. Both conserved end residues are part of each CDR3. Each record gives: V gene, D gene, clone size, J gene, CDR3 protein, CDR3 DNA. A D gene is named only where the DNA matches it firmly. Clone size is not always given. Where it is, it says once, few, many or a class for expanded clones.

TRBV5-1	TRBD2	-	TRBJ2-1	CASSPSGRNEQFF	TGCGCCAGCAGCCCTAGCGGGAGGAATGAGCAGTTCTTC
TRBV4-1	-	-	TRBJ2-3	CASSQVNLVSTDTQYF	TGCGCCAGCAGCCAAGTCAACCTAGTTAGCACAGATACGCAGTATTTT
TRBV10-3	-	-	TRBJ2-6	CAIKSQASGANVLTF	TGTGCCATCAAATCCCAGGCATCTGGGGCCAACGTCCTGACTTTC
TRBV5-4	-	-	TRBJ2-4	CASSLGGEQAKNIQYF	TGTGCCAGCAGCTTGGGGGGGGAGCAGGCCAAAAACATTCAGTACTTC
TRBV4-1	-	-	TRBJ1-1	CASSQVRGNTEAFF	TGCGCCAGCAGCCAAGTCCGGGGAAACACTGAAGCTTTCTTT
TRBV28	TRBD1	-	TRBJ1-5	CASSLNRGLDQPQHF	TGTGCCAGCAGCTTAAACAGGGGGCTGGATCAGCCCCAGCATTTT
TRBV9	TRBD1	-	TRBJ1-2	CASIGSTGGAFGYTF	TGTGCCAGCATCGGAAGCACAGGGGGCGCGTTTGGCTACACCTTC
TRBV11-2	-	-	TRBJ2-3	CASSLDPLDTQYF	TGTGCCAGCAGCTTAGACCCCCTAGATACGCAGTATTTT
TRBV19	-	-	TRBJ1-5	CASREGLYSNQPQHF	TGTGCCAGTAGGGAGGGACTCTATAGCAATCAGCCCCAGCATTTT
TRBV4-2	TRBD1	few	TRBJ2-7	CASSPGQGDYEQYF	TGTGCCAGCAGCCCCGGACAGGGGGACTACGAGCAGTACTTC
TRBV28	-	-	TRBJ1-4	CASSSGTANEKLFF	TGTGCCAGCAGTTCGGGTACGGCTAATGAAAAACTGTTTTTT
TRBV28	-	-	TRBJ2-2	CASTTKEGRLGGELFF	TGTGCCAGCACTACTAAAGAGGGAAGGTTGGGCGGGGAGCTGTTTTTT
TRBV3-1/TRBV3-2	TRBD2	once	TRBJ2-1	CASSQPAGNEQFF	TGTGCCAGCAGCCAACCAGCGGGAAATGAGCAGTTCTTC
TRBV19	-	-	TRBJ2-6	CASSPTGVGANVLTF	TGTGCCAGTAGTCCCACGGGGGTCGGGGCCAACGTCCTGACTTTC
TRBV9	-	-	TRBJ1-1	CASSVSVMNTEAFF	TGTGCCAGCAGCGTATCCGTAATGAACACTGAAGCTTTCTTT
TRBV14	TRBD2	-	TRBJ2-1	CASSLTGTSVEQFF	TGTGCCAGCAGCCTCACTGGCACTAGCGTAGAGCAGTTCTTC
TRBV5-1	TRBD1	-	TRBJ1-2	CASSHQGAGGYTF	TGCGCCAGCAGCCACCAGGGGGCTGGTGGCTACACCTTC
TRBV6-6	TRBD2	once	TRBJ2-1	CASSYRGLAGDEQFF	TGTGCCAGCAGCTACCGGGGACTAGCGGGTGATGAGCAGTTCTTC
TRBV30	TRBD2	-	TRBJ2-7	CAWRGTSGGEQYF	TGTGCCTGGAGGGGGACTAGCGGGGGAGAGCAGTACTTC
TRBV20-1	TRBD2	-	TRBJ2-1	CSASLAGGYNEQFF	TGCAGTGCTAGTCTAGCGGGAGGGTACAATGAGCAGTTCTTC
TRBV12-3/TRBV12-4	TRBD1	few	TRBJ1-6	CASQETGFSPLHF	TGTGCCAGCCAGGAGACAGGGTTTTCACCCCTCCACTTT
TRBV2	TRBD1	-	TRBJ2-7	CASSLGQEPYEQYF	TGTGCCAGCAGTTTGGGACAGGAGCCCTACGAGCAGTACTTC
TRBV7-2	-	-	TRBJ2-7	CASSPLTGNLYEQYF	TGTGCCAGCAGCCCTTTGACAGGTAACCTCTACGAGCAGTACTTC
TRBV27	TRBD1	-	TRBJ2-7	CASSLLLGTGIYEQYF	TGTGCCAGCAGTTTATTACTCGGGACAGGGATCTACGAGCAGTACTTC
TRBV28	TRBD1	-	TRBJ2-5	CASSLTPGQPVQYF	TGTGCCAGCAGTTTGACTCCGGGACAGCCAGTCCAGTACTTC